This T cell receptor beta chain was documented in a study of PD-L1 blockade in urothelial cancer. Findings and caveats of the study: Better progression-free and overall survival followed lower pretreatment blood clonality.

Here immunoSEQ multiplex PCR was the method, and the copy in TCRdb shows in-frame clones only, minus some. The data contain tens of thousands of clones, 70% to 90% of them singletons. The length of the CDR3 is 15 residues. Trimming took off 1 base at V and 4 bases at J, with 13 bases between the two ends. The germline gives CDR1 LGHNA, CDR2 YSLEER. To note about this clone: Its antigen is still unknown.

The time point was: pretreatment peripheral blood. Specimen: PBMCs, collected around atezolizumab (anti-PD-L1) treatment. The clonotype originates from a woman aged 55-75 years with urothelial cancer. V usage is TRBV4-3 and J usage is TRBJ1-2; weak D call: TRBD1 (5 bases). The CDR3 here is CASSQVGAGPYGYTF. The CDR3 bases are TGCGCCAGCAGCCAAGTAGGGGCAGGCCCCTATGGCTACACCTTC.